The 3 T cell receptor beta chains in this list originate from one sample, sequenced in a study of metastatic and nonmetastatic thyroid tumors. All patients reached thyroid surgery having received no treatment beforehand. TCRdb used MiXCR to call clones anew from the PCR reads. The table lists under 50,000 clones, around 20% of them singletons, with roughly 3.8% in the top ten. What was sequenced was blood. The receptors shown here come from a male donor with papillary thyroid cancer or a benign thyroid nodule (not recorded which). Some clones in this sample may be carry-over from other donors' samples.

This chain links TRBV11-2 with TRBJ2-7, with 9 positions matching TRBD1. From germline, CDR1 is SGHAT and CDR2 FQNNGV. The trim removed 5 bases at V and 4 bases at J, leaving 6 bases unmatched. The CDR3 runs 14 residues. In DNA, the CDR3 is TGTGCCAGCAGCAACTACAGGGGGCTGTACGAGCAGTACTTC. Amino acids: CASSNYRGLYEQYF. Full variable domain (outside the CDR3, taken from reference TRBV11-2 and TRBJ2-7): EAGVAQSPRYKIIEKRQSVAFWCNPISGHATLYWYQQILGQGPKLLIQFQNNGVVDDSQLPKDRFSAERLKGVDSTLKIQPAKLEDSAVYLCASSNYRGLYEQYFGPGTRLTVT.

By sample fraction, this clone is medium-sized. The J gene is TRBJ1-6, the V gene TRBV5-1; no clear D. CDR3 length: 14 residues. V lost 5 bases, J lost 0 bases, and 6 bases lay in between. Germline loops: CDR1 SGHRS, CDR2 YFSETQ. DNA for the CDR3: TGCGCCAGCAGGGAGAGCTCCTATAATTCACCCCTCCACTTT. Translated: CASRESSYNSPLHF. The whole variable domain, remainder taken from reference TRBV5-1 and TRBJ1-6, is KAGVTQTPRYLIKTRGQQVTLSCSPISGHRSVSWYQQTPGQGLQFLFEYFSETQRNKGNFPGRFSGRQFSNSRSEMNVSTLELGDSALYLCASRESSYNSPLHFGNGTRLTVT.

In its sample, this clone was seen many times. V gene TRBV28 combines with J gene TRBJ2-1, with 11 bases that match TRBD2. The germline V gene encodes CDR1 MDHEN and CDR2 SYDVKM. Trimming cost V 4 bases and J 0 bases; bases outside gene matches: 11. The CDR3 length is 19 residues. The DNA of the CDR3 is TGTGCCAGCAGTTCTGGTGGGACTAGCGGAGCCAGCTCCTACAATGAGCAGTTCTTC. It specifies CASSSGGTSGASSYNEQFF.